Below are 28 T cell receptor beta chains sequenced from a single sample in a study of T cell repertoires in cytomegalovirus infection (dated by TCRdb to between 2017 and 2020). The sample was run on an Illumina HiSeq 1500. The public reads were reprocessed in TCRdb via fastp at Q25 and MiXCR, keeping in-frame beta chains. A single entry per CDR3 protein holds the most common genes and DNA from its merged rows. The sample table lists fewer than 1,000,000 distinct CDR3 sequences, 30% to 40% of them with a count of one. Roughly an eighth of the sample is held by the ten biggest clonotypes. In light of the paper, this sample's treatment or condition label describes: in vitro stimulation with specific CMV peptide epitopes to enrich CMV-specific T cells. These receptors are not linked to any known antigen. The material sequenced was cultured CD8+ T cells from PBMCs, taken from culture after CMV antigen stimulation. These receptors were obtained from a human donor in good health (CMV status not recorded). Some clones in this sample may be carry-over from other donors' samples.

This chain connects TRBV6-1 to TRBJ2-7; 11 positions agree with TRBD1. The length of the CDR3 is 16 residues. J lost 3 bases, V lost 2 bases, and 6 bases had no gene match. The germline V gene encodes CDR1 MNHNS and CDR2 SASEGT. The CDR3 nucleotides are TGTGCCAGCAGTGAACTTCCAGGGACAGGGGGCTACGAGCAGTACGTC. Its translation is CASSELPGTGGYEQYV.

The chain links TRBV9 to TRBJ1-2, with 11 positions matching TRBD1. The CDR3 is 15 residues long. Germline-derived CDR1 and CDR2 are SGDLS and YYNGEE. Unmatched junction bases numbered 4, after V lost 3 bases and J lost 3 bases. The CDR3 bases are TGTGCCAGCAGCGCCCGGGACAGGGGGGACTATGGCTACACCTTC. Translating gives CASSARDRGDYGYTF.

In this sample, this clonotype turned up a few times. V is TRBV7-3 and J is TRBJ1-1, with D possibly being TRBD1 (6 bases). CDR3 size: 18 residues. Trimming took off 4 bases at V and 1 base at J, with 22 bases between the two ends. Germline V lookup: CDR1 SGHTA, CDR2 FQGTGA. The CDR3, as DNA: TGTGCCAGCAGCTATCTACCCCAGGGGCCGGTACCGAACACTGAAGCTTTCTTT. Translation gives CASSYLPQGPVPNTEAFF.

The genes are TRBV19 and TRBJ1-1; possibly TRBD1 for D (6 bases). Trimming pared 7 bases from V and 4 bases from J, leaving 16 bases between. Germline CDR1 reads LNHDA; CDR2 reads SQIVND (reference sequence). The CDR3 spans 14 residues. The chain's CDR3 is CASKDRGSGTEAFF. CDR3 DNA sequence: TGTGCCAGTAAAGATAGGGGGTCCGGCACTGAAGCTTTCTTT.

In the case of this clonotype: One end of the junction is discordant with germline, which a read error may explain. The chain is built from TRBV12-3 or TRBV12-4 and TRBJ1-1; D unresolved. This CDR3 contains 9 residues. The CDR3 DNA follows: TGTGTCAGCAGTTTACGGGGAGGGTTT. This sequence encodes CVSSLRGGF.

V usage is TRBV2 and J usage is TRBJ2-1, with 8 positions matching TRBD1. CDR3 length: 15 amino acids. Per germline, CDR1 SNHLY and CDR2 FYNNEI. The J segment lost 8 bases and the V segment lost 4 bases, leaving 10 bases of the junction unmatched. CDR3 nucleotide sequence: TGTGCCAGCAGTGGGGGACAGGCCCTTACGGATGAGCAGTTCTTC. As protein: CASSGGQALTDEQFF.

Turning to this clonotype: A much larger clone lies a single base off, so this may be a read error. The V call is TRBV7-2, the J call TRBJ2-1, with D perhaps matching TRBD1 (6 bases). Germline V gene data show CDR1 as SGHTA and CDR2 as FQGNSA. The CDR3 covers 13 residues. CDR3 region: CANSPYRDNEQFF. CDR3 sequence (DNA): TGTGCCAACAGCCCCTACAGGGACAATGAGCAGTTCTTC.

The chain has TRBV3-1 and TRBJ1-5, with a tentative D call TRBD1 (6 bases). The CDR3 has 17 residues. Per germline, CDR1 LGHDT and CDR2 YNNKEL (reference sequence). Trimming cost V 0 bases and J 3 bases, with 15 bases left between them. The CDR3 coding sequence is TGTGCCAGCAGCCAAGATTTGCGGACAGACCCCAATCAGCCCCAGCATTTT. Its protein product is CASSQDLRTDPNQPQHF. Looking up the rest from reference TRBV3-1 and TRBJ1-5 gives the full variable domain: DTAVSQTPKYLVTQMGNDKSIKCEQNLGHDTMYWYKQDSKKFLKIMFSYNNKELIINETVPNRFSPKSPDKAHLNLHINSLELGDSAVYFCASSQDLRTDPNQPQHFGDGTRLSIL.

This clonotype was seen repeatedly, ten times or more. The chain has TRBV7-8 and TRBJ2-7; tentative D call: TRBD1 (5 bases). Germline assignment: CDR1 SGHVS and CDR2 FQNEAQ. The V end was cut by 1 base, the J end by 0 bases, with 10 bases between. The CDR3 is 15 amino acids. This CDR3 is CASSLDRPDSYEQYV. CDR3 nucleotides: TGTGCCAGCAGCTTAGACAGGCCAGACTCCTACGAGCAGTACGTC.

V gene TRBV7-2 combines with J gene TRBJ2-2, with unresolved D. CDR3 size: 13 residues. The V end was cut by 2 bases, the J end by 7 bases, with 8 bases between. Germline CDR1 and CDR2: SGHTA and FQGNSA. CDR3 sequence: CASSLFFVGELFF. The CDR3 DNA is TGTGCCAGCAGCTTATTCTTTGTCGGGGAGCTGTTTTTT.

This clonotype came up a few times. The chain recombines TRBV6-5 with TRBJ2-1, with TRBD1 as a possible D gene (6 bases). CDR1 and CDR2 from the germline V gene are MNHEY and SVGAGI. CDR3 size: 12 residues. V shed 2 bases and J shed 10 bases, with 9 bases lying between them. Here the CDR3 DNA reads TGTGCCAGCAGTTACCACGGGACAGAGCAGTTCTTC. Its protein is CASSYHGTEQFF.

This clonotype has ten or more counts. The V call is TRBV6-2 or TRBV6-3, the J call TRBJ1-6, with TRBD1 matching over 7 bases. Germline V gene data show CDR1 as MNHEY and CDR2 as SVGEGT. The CDR3 is 13 amino acids. V lost 7 bases to trimming and J lost 10 bases; unmatched junction nucleotides: 7. This CDR3 reads CASNDRVDSPLHF. The CDR3 DNA follows: TGTGCCAGCAACGACAGGGTGGACTCACCCCTCCACTTT.

The CDR3 DNA reads as TGTGCCAGCAGGAAGGAAAAGGGCAACTATGGCTACACCTTC. The encoded protein is CASRKEKGNYGYTF. The J gene is TRBJ1-2, the V gene TRBV2; D is uncertain. In germline, CDR1 is SNHLY, CDR2 FYNNEI. The CDR3 loop spans 14 amino acids. V dropped 6 bases and J dropped 2 bases, with 13 bases sitting between them.

The gene calls are TRBV6-1 and TRBJ1-6; TRBD1 aligns across 10 bases. The V gene end was trimmed by 4 bases and the J gene end by 7 bases; junction bases not matched to a gene: 19. This CDR3 contains 20 residues. Germline-derived CDR1 and CDR2 are MNHNS and SASEGT. CDR3 residues: CASSAQPDRDRGTLNSPLHF. In nucleotides, the CDR3 is TGTGCCAGCAGTGCTCAACCGGACCGGGACAGGGGTACCTTAAATTCACCCCTCCACTTT.

This clonotype has more than one count but fewer than ten. The chain couples TRBV12-3 or TRBV12-4 to TRBJ1-5; 8 bases are shared with TRBD1. The CDR3 totals 14 residues. The trim removed 6 bases at V and 4 bases at J, leaving 5 bases unmatched. In DNA, the CDR3 is TGTGCCAGCAGGGAAGGACAGGGTAATCAGCCCCAGCATTTT. It translates to CASREGQGNQPQHF.

This clonotype has more than one count but fewer than ten. The rearrangement uses TRBV29-1 and TRBJ1-1; 7 bases fit TRBD1. The trim removed 1 base at V and 4 bases at J, leaving 6 bases unmatched. CDR3 length equals 14 residues. CDR1 and CDR2 (germline): SQVTM, ANQGSEA. The CDR3 spells CSVEGDSGVTEAFF. The CDR3 DNA sequence: TGCAGCGTTGAAGGGGACAGTGGTGTCACTGAAGCTTTCTTT.

Ten or more counts support this clonotype. V is TRBV7-8 and J is TRBJ2-3; no definite D call. Germline CDR1 reads SGHVS; CDR2 reads FQNEAQ. The CDR3 is 17 residues long. Trimming stripped 7 bases from V and 2 bases from J, with 22 bases between. The CDR3: CASKLDALQENTDTQYF. The CDR3 DNA follows: TGTGCCAGCAAATTAGACGCCCTGCAGGAAAACACAGATACGCAGTATTTT.

The rearrangement uses TRBV12-3 or TRBV12-4 and TRBJ2-5; a possible D gene is TRBD2 (7 bases). The CDR3 has 13 residues. V was pared by 7 bases and J by 4 bases, with 13 bases between. The CDR3 DNA follows: TGTGCCAGCACGGACGGGGGGCCAGAGACCCAGTACTTC. Amino acid sequence: CASTDGGPETQYF.

The CDR3 spells CASSVAGTGAGGYTF. The CDR3 DNA reads as TGTGCCAGCAGCGTCGCCGGGACAGGGGCTGGGGGCTACACCTTC. This rearrangement joins TRBV9 to TRBJ1-2; 10 bases are shared with TRBD1. The CDR3 consists of 15 residues. Per the germline V gene, CDR1 is SGDLS and CDR2 is YYNGEE. Trimming at V came to 2 bases and at J to 8 bases, leaving 9 bases not matched to a gene.

A few counts support this clonotype. V usage is TRBV11-2 and J usage is TRBJ2-3; TRBD2 agrees at 12 bases. This CDR3 contains 16 residues. Germline lookup yields CDR1 SGHAT and CDR2 FQNNGV. V was pared by 4 bases and J by 2 bases, with 4 bases of the junction left unmatched. CDR3 region: CASSYGLAGYTDTQYF. CDR3 sequence (DNA): TGTGCCAGCAGCTATGGACTAGCGGGATACACAGATACGCAGTATTTT.

This chain connects TRBV9 to TRBJ2-5; D is possibly TRBD2 (5 bases). Germline V CDR1 and CDR2: SGDLS, YYNGEE. CDR3 length equals 14 residues. The V end lost 4 bases, the J end lost 0 bases, and 10 bases lay between the germline ends. The CDR3, as DNA: TGTGCCAGCAGCTTGGACTGGCACCAAGAGACCCAGTACTTC. Encoded protein: CASSLDWHQETQYF.

The rearrangement uses TRBV29-1 and TRBJ1-2, with 8 bases fitting TRBD1. The CDR3 loop spans 11 amino acids. Germline loops: CDR1 SQVTM, CDR2 ANQGSEA. The V segment lost 7 bases and the J segment 11 bases; nucleotides outside the gene matches: 9. This CDR3 is CSALDRGSYTF. For the CDR3, the DNA is TGCAGCGCTCTTGACAGGGGCTCTTACACCTTC.

This clonotype was counted a few times. V usage is TRBV7-2 and J usage is TRBJ2-5; D is perhaps TRBD1 or TRBD2 (6 bases each). V gave up 1 base and J gave up 5 bases, with 17 bases separating them. This CDR3 is 16 amino acids long. Germline V gene lookup returns CDR1 SGHTA and CDR2 FQGNSA. The CDR3, as DNA: TGTGCCAGCAGCTTAGGCCCCGGGGGCGCGGGGGAGACCCAGTACTTC. It specifies CASSLGPGGAGETQYF. Supplemented by reference TRBV7-2 and TRBJ2-5, the full variable domain reads GAGVSQSPSNKVTEKGKDVELRCDPISGHTALYWYRQSLGQGLEFLIYFQGNSAPDKSGLPSDRFSAERTGGSVSTLTIQRTQQEDSAVYLCASSLGPGGAGETQYFGPGTRLLVL.

This clonotype was detected only a few times. The rearrangement uses TRBV6-6 and TRBJ1-6; D may be TRBD1 (6 bases). Germline assignment: CDR1 MNHNY and CDR2 SVGAGI (reference sequence). There are 19 residues in the CDR3. V was trimmed by 6 bases and J by 8 bases, leaving 29 bases between them. The CDR3 nucleotides read TGTGCCAGCAGGGACCGCCACAGGGATTACACAGCACCAGATTCACCCCTCCACTTT. It codes for CASRDRHRDYTAPDSPLHF.

This clonotype was observed once. V gene TRBV9 combines with J gene TRBJ2-1; possibly TRBD2 for D (6 bases). V was clipped by 6 bases and J by 5 bases, with 15 bases between them. Looked up from germline, CDR1 is SGDLS and CDR2 is YYNGEE. The CDR3 totals 14 residues. CDR3 residues: CASTPGTLHNEQFF. CDR3 coding DNA: TGTGCCAGCACCCCTGGGACTCTTCACAATGAGCAGTTCTTC.

This clonotype turned up a few times. The CDR3 DNA follows: TGCGCCAGCAGTCTGCGGGACACCCCGTTAGCTAACTATGGCTACACCTTC. Translation: CASSLRDTPLANYGYTF. The V gene is TRBV4-1, the J gene TRBJ1-2; weak D call: TRBD1 (6 bases). CDR3 length: 17 amino acids. Germline loops: CDR1 MGHRA, CDR2 YSYEKL. V lost 6 bases, J lost 0 bases, and 20 bases lay in between.

The chain carries TRBV27 and TRBJ1-6, with 9 bases aligning to TRBD1. The CDR3 sequence is 17 residues long. J gave up 9 bases and V 9 bases, and 18 bases lay outside the gene matches. Germline CDR1 and CDR2: MNHEY and SMNVEV (reference sequence). As DNA, the CDR3 is TGTGCCAGTAGTCTATACCCGGGACAGGGAATGGGTTCACCCCTCCACTTT. It encodes CASSLYPGQGMGSPLHF.

The chain uses TRBV5-5 and TRBJ1-1; 7 bases map to TRBD1. CDR3 length: 12 amino acids. Germline V lookup: CDR1 SGHKS, CDR2 YYEKEE (reference sequence). J gave up 6 bases and V 4 bases, and 3 bases lay outside the gene matches. The CDR3 loop is CASSDGTAEAFF. The CDR3 DNA follows: TGTGCCAGCAGCGACGGGACAGCTGAAGCTTTCTTT.